The clone carrying this T cell receptor beta chain showed up many times. The antigen is not known. Patients showing uncontrolled infection, other autoimmune disease, pregnancy or lactation were ineligible. Orbital computed tomography, thyroid ultrasound, serum thyroxine and TRAb, and clinical symptoms together informed the diagnoses. Fresh peripheral blood, roughly 9.8 ml of it, supplied the PBMCs. Amplification targeted TCR beta CDR3 regions from RNA transcripts. With the HTBI primer set, the TCR CDR3 went through a first round of RT-PCR. A single record per CDR3 protein comes from TCRdb applying MiXCR to the multiplex PCR reads. The data hold roughly 300,000 distinct CDR3 sequences, with about 20% observed a single time. V shed 5 bases and J 8 bases; nucleotides not matched to a gene: 11. CDR3 length: 13 residues. Germline loops: CDR1 GTSNPN, CDR2 SVGIG (reference sequence). The data were taken from a study of T cells in Graves' hyperthyroidism and ophthalmopathy.

Findings and caveats of the study: Progression to ophthalmopathy was predicted a median of approximately 6.4 months early.

The chain links TRBV30 to TRBJ1-1; 7 positions agree with TRBD1. The sample consisted of blood. This receptor was obtained from a woman in her 50s with Graves' hyperthyroidism. CDR3 nucleotides: TGTGCCTGGGGCCCGGGGACAGACGCCGAAGCTTTCTTT. This translates into CAWGPGTDAEAFF. Combining the CDR3 with reference TRBV30 and TRBJ1-1 gives the whole variable domain SQTIHQWPATLVQPVGSPLSLECTVEGTSNPNLYWYRQAAGRGLQLLFYSVGIGQISSEVPQNLSASRPQDRQFILSSKKLLLSDSGFYLCAWGPGTDAEAFFGQGTRLTVV.